Shown below are 26 T cell receptor beta chains from a single sample sequenced in a study of blood T cell repertoires in COVID-19. Generated by immunoSEQ multiplex PCR, the TCRdb table keeps only in-frame clones and is missing some. The data contain about 210,000 clones, about 83% of them singletons. The sequencing input was peripheral blood. All receptors derive from a man aged 60 to 75 who had recovered from COVID-19.

This clone appeared a single time. The V gene is TRBV9, the J gene TRBJ1-1; no clear D gene. V was clipped by 0 bases and J by 3 bases, with 18 bases between them. The CDR3 consists of 17 residues. Germline V gene data show CDR1 as SGDLS and CDR2 as YYNGEE. Here the CDR3 DNA reads TGTGCCAGCAGCGTAGGTCTCCGGGAAAGGAGGGACACTGAAGCTTTCTTT. It translates to CASSVGLRERRDTEAFF.

This CDR3 reads CASRLVGDIQYF. The DNA of the CDR3 is TGTGCAAGTCGCTTAGTCGGTGACATTCAGTACTTC. This chain joins TRBV12-2 and TRBJ2-4; TRBD2 reflects the table's D call only, with no check against the DNA. TRBV12-2 is described as a pseudogene. The CDR3 runs to 12 residues.

V is TRBV6-4 and J is TRBJ2-3, with D tentatively TRBD1 (6 bases). CDR3 length equals 15 residues. Trimming stripped 0 bases from V and 2 bases from J, with 9 bases between. Germline V CDR1 and CDR2: MRHNA, SNTAGT. The CDR3 coding sequence is TGTGCCAGCAGTGACTCCCAGGGGTCCACAGATACGCAGTATTTT. This codes for CASSDSQGSTDTQYF.

This rearrangement joins TRBV19 to TRBJ1-1; possibly TRBD1 for D (5 bases). Per the germline V gene, CDR1 is LNHDA and CDR2 is SQIVND (reference sequence). Between the trimmed V and J ends, which lost 1 base and 7 bases, there was a span of 10 bases. The CDR3 is 13 amino acids. The CDR3: CASSIGWRGEAFF. The CDR3 DNA reads TGTGCCAGTAGTATAGGCTGGAGGGGTGAAGCTTTCTTT.

The V call is TRBV7-3, the J call TRBJ2-1, with TRBD2 matching over 7 bases. Trimming at V came to 5 bases and at J to 6 bases, leaving 10 bases not matched to a gene. This CDR3 region has 15 residues. The germline CDR1 and CDR2 sequences are SGHTA and FQGTGA. The CDR3 reads CASSPTPRTSNEQFF. The DNA for the CDR3 is TGTGCCAGCAGCCCAACACCCAGGACTAGCAATGAGCAGTTCTTC. The full variable domain, in which reference TRBV7-3 and TRBJ2-1 provide the parts outside the CDR3, is GAGVSQTPSNKVTEKGKYVELRCDPISGHTALYWYRQSLGQGPEFLIYFQGTGAADDSGLPNDRFFAVRPEGSVSTLKIQRTERGDSAVYLCASSPTPRTSNEQFFGPGTRLTVL.

The rearrangement links TRBV6-2 or TRBV6-3 to TRBJ1-5; D is perhaps TRBD1 (6 bases). Germline CDR1 reads MNHEY; CDR2 reads SVGEGT. The CDR3 loop spans 15 amino acids. The V end was cut by 6 bases, the J end by 0 bases, with 12 bases between. CDR3 bases: TGTGCCAGCAGCAGACAGGATTATAGCAATCAGCCCCAGCATTTT. It codes for CASSRQDYSNQPQHF.

The chain has TRBV7-9 and TRBJ1-4, with D perhaps TRBD1 (5 bases). The ends were cut back, 1 base at V and 6 bases at J, with 9 bases in the middle. Germline CDR1 reads SEHNR; CDR2 reads FQNEAQ (reference sequence). This CDR3 region has 14 residues. The DNA of the CDR3 is TGTGCCAGCAGCTTAGGTCAGGGATATGAAAAACTGTTTTTT. This encodes CASSLGQGYEKLFF. Combining the CDR3 with reference TRBV7-9 and TRBJ1-4 gives the whole variable domain DTGVSQNPRHKITKRGQNVTFRCDPISEHNRLYWYRQTLGQGPEFLTYFQNEAQLEKSRLLSDRFSAERPKGSFSTLEIQRTEQGDSAMYLCASSLGQGYEKLFFGSGTQLSVL.

The chain recombines TRBV7-7 with TRBJ2-3; 9 positions agree with TRBD2. This CDR3 contains 16 residues. Germline V lookup: CDR1 SSHAT, CDR2 FNYEAQ (reference sequence). The J segment lost 1 base and the V segment lost 4 bases, leaving 6 bases of the junction unmatched. DNA for the CDR3: TGTGCCAGCAGCTCCCTTAGCGGGGGCCGCACAGATACGCAGTATTTT. Protein sequence: CASSSLSGGRTDTQYF. Drawing the rest from reference TRBV7-7 and TRBJ2-3, the complete variable domain is GAGVSQSPRYKVTKRGQDVTLRCDPISSHATLYWYQQALGQGPEFLTYFNYEAQPDKSGLPSDRFSAERPEGSISTLTIQRTEQRDSAMYRCASSSLSGGRTDTQYFGPGTRLTVL.

The V gene is TRBV2, the J gene TRBJ2-5; 7 bases are a match to TRBD2. The CDR3 spans 14 residues. Losses at the gene ends were 5 bases for V and 2 bases for J; bases not matched to a gene: 5. CDR1 and CDR2 (germline): SNHLY, FYNNEI. The CDR3 nucleotides are TGTGCCAGCAGTTGGGGGGAGGGACAAGAGACCCAGTACTTC. It translates to CASSWGEGQETQYF. Variable domain in full (rest from reference TRBV2 and TRBJ2-5): EPEVTQTPSHQVTQMGQEVILRCVPISNHLYFYWYRQILGQKVEFLVSFYNNEISEKSEIFDDQFSVERPDGSNFTLKIRSTKLEDSAMYFCASSWGEGQETQYFGPGTRLLVL.

This sequence joins TRBV30 and TRBJ1-6; 7 nucleotides agree with TRBD1. Germline CDR1 reads GTSNPN; CDR2 reads SVGIG (reference sequence). Losses at the gene ends were 4 bases for V and 9 bases for J; bases not matched to a gene: 9. CDR3 size: 14 residues. The CDR3 loop is CAWIRGGGFSPLHF. CDR3 bases: TGTGCCTGGATTCGAGGGGGCGGATTTTCACCCCTCCACTTT.

The rearrangement uses TRBV30 and TRBJ1-2, with D unresolved. CDR1 and CDR2 (germline): GTSNPN, SVGIG (reference sequence). Between the trimmed V and J ends, which lost 1 base and 2 bases, there was a span of 11 bases. The length of the CDR3 is 14 residues. This CDR3 is CAWSGLGGNYGYTF. The CDR3 DNA sequence: TGTGCCTGGAGTGGGTTGGGAGGGAACTATGGCTACACCTTC.

The CDR3 sequence: CASSDLGQMNTGELFF. In DNA form, the CDR3 reads TGTGCCAGCAGTGACTTGGGACAAATGAACACCGGGGAGCTGTTTTTT. This chain links TRBV2 with TRBJ2-2; possibly TRBD1 for D (6 bases). This CDR3 region has 16 residues. V was trimmed by 3 bases and J by 1 base, leaving 12 bases between them. Looked up from germline, CDR1 is SNHLY and CDR2 is FYNNEI.

This sequence joins TRBV27 and TRBJ1-6, with a possible D match to TRBD1 (6 bases). The CDR3 sequence is 17 residues long. Trimming took off 2 bases at V and 2 bases at J, with 13 bases between the two ends. Germline V gene data show CDR1 as MNHEY and CDR2 as SMNVEV (reference sequence). In nucleotides, the CDR3 is TGTGCCAGCAGTTTAGACCCCCAGGGGCCCTATAATTCACCCCTCCACTTT. It encodes CASSLDPQGPYNSPLHF.

This clone was seen once. The rearrangement uses TRBV6-5 and TRBJ1-2; D is perhaps TRBD1 (6 bases). Trimming shortened V by 6 bases and J by 4 bases, and 15 bases separated the two germline ends. The germline V gene has CDR1 MNHEY and CDR2 SVGAGI. This CDR3 region has 14 residues. The CDR3 spells CASRPRDNTYGYTF. CDR3 coding DNA: TGTGCCAGCAGACCCCGGGACAACACCTATGGCTACACCTTC.

The CDR3 DNA sequence: TGCGCCAGCAGCTTGGCCGGGTCGGGAGGCTACAATGAGCAGTTCTTC. As protein: CASSLAGSGGYNEQFF. The V call is TRBV5-1, the J call TRBJ2-1; the match to TRBD2 covers 7 bases. Germline CDR1 SGHRS, CDR2 YFSETQ. The CDR3 loop spans 16 amino acids. V was pared by 0 bases and J by 3 bases, with 6 bases of the junction left unmatched.

The rearrangement uses TRBV7-2 and TRBJ1-6; D might be TRBD1 (5 bases). Trimming removed 11 bases from V and 6 bases from J, with 20 bases in between. The CDR3 is made up of 15 amino acids. CDR1 and CDR2 (germline): SGHTA, FQGNSA. As DNA, the CDR3 is TGTGCCGCCAGCCCCCACCCAGGGTTTAATTCACCCCTCCACTTT. This sequence encodes CAASPHPGFNSPLHF. Full variable domain (remainder filled in from reference TRBV7-2 and TRBJ1-6): GAGVSQSPSNKVTEKGKDVELRCDPISGHTALYWYRQSLGQGLEFLIYFQGNSAPDKSGLPSDRFSAERTGGSVSTLTIQRTQQEDSAVYLCAASPHPGFNSPLHFGNGTRLTVT.

The chain uses TRBV14 and TRBJ2-7; D might be TRBD1 (6 bases). Germline values: CDR1 SGHDN, CDR2 FVKESK. The CDR3 extends over 14 amino acids. Trimming took 0 bases from V and 4 from J, leaving 10 bases between them. The CDR3 is CASSQDADSYEQYF. The CDR3 DNA reads TGTGCCAGCAGCCAAGATGCGGACAGTTACGAGCAGTACTTC.

The chain carries TRBV7-9 and TRBJ2-3; no reliable D call. This CDR3 is built from 16 residues. V was cut by 5 bases and J by 2 bases, with 17 bases left in between. Germline V lookup: CDR1 SEHNR, CDR2 FQNEAQ (reference sequence). The CDR3 is CASSQAPGRDTDTQYF. In nucleotides, the CDR3 is TGTGCCAGCAGCCAAGCTCCAGGAAGAGACACAGATACGCAGTATTTT.

The chain uses TRBV5-1 and TRBJ2-7; 8 bases fit TRBD2. This CDR3 is 17 amino acids long. The trim removed 0 bases at V and 0 bases at J, leaving 8 bases unmatched. The V gene's germline CDR1 is SGHRS and CDR2 YFSETQ. DNA for the CDR3: TGCGCCAGCAGCTTGGATCAGACTAGCGTTAGCTCCTACGAGCAGTACTTC. Its translation is CASSLDQTSVSSYEQYF. Full variable domain (missing parts from reference TRBV5-1 and TRBJ2-7): KAGVTQTPRYLIKTRGQQVTLSCSPISGHRSVSWYQQTPGQGLQFLFEYFSETQRNKGNFPGRFSGRQFSNSRSEMNVSTLELGDSALYLCASSLDQTSVSSYEQYFGPGTRLTVT.

This CDR3 is CASTPRPGISPNEQFF. Written as DNA, the CDR3 is TGTGCCAGTACCCCACGTCCCGGGATTTCCCCCAATGAGCAGTTCTTC. The gene calls are TRBV19 and TRBJ2-1, with a possible D match to TRBD2 (5 bases). Germline CDR1 is LNHDA and CDR2 is SQIVND (reference sequence). The CDR3 is 16 amino acids. The V end lost 7 bases, the J end lost 6 bases, and 22 bases lay between the germline ends.

As for this clone: This sample also contains other DNA sequences that code for the same CDR3. The chain recombines TRBV7-2 with TRBJ1-6, with 8 bases lining up with TRBD1. The germline CDR1 and CDR2 sequences are SGHTA and FQGNSA. The CDR3 spans 14 residues. With V trimmed by 2 bases and J by 8 bases, 2 bases remained unmatched. CDR3 sequence: CASSLQGADSPLHF. The CDR3 nucleotides are TGTGCCAGCAGCTTACAGGGGGCAGATTCACCCCTCCACTTT. Complete variable domain (other parts from reference TRBV7-2 and TRBJ1-6): GAGVSQSPSNKVTEKGKDVELRCDPISGHTALYWYRQSLGQGLEFLIYFQGNSAPDKSGLPSDRFSAERTGGSVSTLTIQRTQQEDSAVYLCASSLQGADSPLHFGNGTRLTVT.

CDR3 bases: TGTGCCAGCAGCCACAGGGGAGGGGGGTATGAAGCTTTCTTT. It yields the protein CASSHRGGGYEAFF. V and J are TRBV3-1 (or the pseudogene TRBV3-2) and TRBJ1-1, with a possible D match to TRBD1 (6 bases). This CDR3 is 14 amino acids long. V was cut by 3 bases and J by 7 bases, with 15 bases left in between. In germline, CDR1 is LGHDT, CDR2 YNNKEL (reference sequence).

V usage is TRBV4-1 and J usage is TRBJ1-5, with no clear D. V gave up 1 base and J gave up 0 bases, with 4 bases separating them. Germline CDR1 is MGHRA and CDR2 is YSYEKL. The CDR3 runs 14 residues. In DNA form, the CDR3 reads TGCGCCAGCAGCCAAGCCGGTAGCAATCAGCCCCAGCATTTT. Translating gives CASSQAGSNQPQHF.

On this clone: One end of the junction does not line up with germline, which may come from a read error. V is TRBV4-2 and J is TRBJ2-7; D is perhaps TRBD2 (7 bases). The CDR3 extends over 13 amino acids. Germline CDR1 is LGHNA and CDR2 is YNFKEQ. The CDR3 loop reads CASSQDFDGGLSF. For the CDR3, the DNA is TGTGCCAGCAGCCAAGATTTTGACGGGGGGCTCTCCTTC.

V and J are TRBV6-5 and TRBJ2-7; 12 nucleotides align to TRBD1. The CDR3 runs to 15 residues. The germline gives CDR1 MNHEY, CDR2 SVGAGI. V dropped 6 bases and J dropped 3; count of bases not matched to a gene: 6. The CDR3 reads CASRRGQGAGYEQYF. CDR3 sequence (DNA): TGTGCCAGCAGACGGGGACAGGGGGCTGGCTACGAGCAGTACTTC.

This clone was detected once. The chain has TRBV7-9 and TRBJ1-6; no clear D gene. CDR3 length: 12 amino acids. V was clipped by 5 bases and J by 5 bases, with 4 bases between them. CDR1 and CDR2 from the germline V gene are SEHNR and FQNEAQ (reference sequence). CDR3: CASSPDNSPLHF. The CDR3 DNA reads as TGTGCCAGCAGCCCTGATAATTCACCCCTCCACTTT.